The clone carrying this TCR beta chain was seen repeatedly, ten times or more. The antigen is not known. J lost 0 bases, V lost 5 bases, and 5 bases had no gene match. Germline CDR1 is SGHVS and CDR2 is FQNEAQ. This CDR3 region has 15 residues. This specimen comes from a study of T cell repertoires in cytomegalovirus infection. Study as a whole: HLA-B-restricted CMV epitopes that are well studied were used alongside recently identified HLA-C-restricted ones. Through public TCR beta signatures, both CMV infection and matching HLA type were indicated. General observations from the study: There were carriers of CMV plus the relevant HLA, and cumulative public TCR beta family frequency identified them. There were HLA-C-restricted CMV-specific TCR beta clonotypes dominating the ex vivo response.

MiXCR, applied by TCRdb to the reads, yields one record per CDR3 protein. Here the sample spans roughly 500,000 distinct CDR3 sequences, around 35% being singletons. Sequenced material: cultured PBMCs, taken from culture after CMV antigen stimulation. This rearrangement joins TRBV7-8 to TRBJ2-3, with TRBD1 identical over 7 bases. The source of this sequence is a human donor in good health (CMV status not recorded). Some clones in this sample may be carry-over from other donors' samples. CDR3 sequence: CASSEGQLSTDTQYF. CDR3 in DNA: TGTGCCAGCAGCGAGGGACAGCTTAGCACAGATACGCAGTATTTT.